A single sample gave rise to the 21 T cell receptor beta chains below, sequenced in a study of CD8 T cell repertoires and HIV-1 epitope variants (dated by TCRdb to about 2020). Antigens for these TCRs are unknown. Libraries were built with the immunoSEQ multiplex PCR assay. In its TCRdb copy, this immuneACCESS table keeps in-frame sequences only and misses some clones. Where compared with another copy, unresolved V genes explain less than half of these, and the others have no known cause. The sample table lists several thousand clones, less than 80% of them with a count of one. The ten largest make up around 45% of the sample. Sequencing was carried out using cultured CD8+ T cells derived from PBMCs. The receptor set was obtained from a male donor with HIV.

The chain joins TRBV19 to TRBJ1-1; D unclear. The germline CDR1 and CDR2 sequences are LNHDA and SQIVND (reference sequence). The CDR3 length is 15 residues. Trimming pared 0 bases from V and 0 bases from J, leaving 8 bases between. CDR3 DNA sequence: TGTGCCAGTAGTATAGAGCGGGGAATGAACACTGAAGCTTTCTTT. This sequence encodes CASSIERGMNTEAFF.

Only a few counts were recorded for this clone. This chain joins TRBV7-9 and TRBJ2-7; possibly TRBD2 for D (6 bases). This CDR3 comprises 17 residues. V lost 1 base and J lost 0, with 16 bases in between. From germline, CDR1 is SEHNR and CDR2 FQNEAQ (reference sequence). CDR3 in amino acids: CASSLGGVGRSSYEQYF. CDR3 sequence (DNA): TGTGCCAGCAGCTTAGGGGGGGTGGGACGAAGCTCCTACGAGCAGTACTTC.

In its sample, this clone is medium-sized. The chain is built from TRBV28 and TRBJ2-7; 8 positions agree with TRBD2. V lost 5 bases, J lost 6 bases, and 9 bases stayed unmatched. Germline values: CDR1 MDHEN, CDR2 SYDVKM. The CDR3 consists of 14 residues. CDR3 coding DNA: TGTGCCAGCAGTCCGGAAGCGGGAGTAAGCGAGCAGTACTTC. Residues: CASSPEAGVSEQYF.

This clone was seen more than once but under ten times. The CDR3 bases are TGTGCCAGTAGTATCGGCAGGGGGGACACTGAAGCTTTCTTT. Protein sequence: CASSIGRGDTEAFF. The chain links TRBV19 to TRBJ1-1, with 7 positions matching TRBD1. Losses at the gene ends were 3 bases for V and 3 bases for J; bases not matched to a gene: 4. CDR3 length: 14 residues. CDR1 and CDR2 (germline): LNHDA, SQIVND (reference sequence).

The chain has TRBV28 and TRBJ1-1; no clear D. The V and J ends lost 8 bases and 2 bases respectively, with 6 bases between them. CDR1 and CDR2 from the germline V gene are MDHEN and SYDVKM. This CDR3 has 11 residues. CDR3 in DNA: TGTGCCAGCGAACTAAACACTGAAGCTTTCTTT. Protein: CASELNTEAFF.

Only one count was recorded for this clone. This sequence joins TRBV6-5 and TRBJ1-6; D remains ambiguous. The V gene lost 6 bases and the J gene lost 8 bases, with 17 bases spanning the gap. Per germline, CDR1 MNHEY and CDR2 SVGAGI. The CDR3 extends over 15 amino acids. In DNA, the CDR3 is TGTGCCAGCAGGCCTACCGAGGTCCCCGATTCACCCCTCCACTTT. Translating gives CASRPTEVPDSPLHF.

This rearrangement joins TRBV9 to TRBJ2-7; a weak D match, TRBD2 (5 bases). The V end was cut by 3 bases, the J end by 7 bases, with 14 bases between. Germline CDR1 is SGDLS and CDR2 is YYNGEE. There are 13 residues in the CDR3. The CDR3 bases are TGTGCCAGCAGCGGGGGAGAGGGAGAAGAGCAGTACTTC. The encoded protein is CASSGGEGEEQYF.

The rearrangement joins TRBV9 to TRBJ1-2; maybe TRBD1 (6 bases). The V end lost 4 bases, the J end lost 4 bases, and 11 bases lay between the germline ends. The CDR3 consists of 13 residues. Germline-derived CDR1 and CDR2 are SGDLS and YYNGEE. DNA of the CDR3: TGTGCCAGCAGCCCTTCGGACAGCTATGGCTACACCTTC. Translation gives CASSPSDSYGYTF.

This rearrangement joins TRBV6-6 to TRBJ2-7; the match to TRBD2 covers 11 bases. The V and J ends lost 3 bases and 1 base, in that order; junction bases with no gene match: 5. The CDR3 contains 16 residues. CDR1 and CDR2 from the germline V gene are MNHNY and SVGAGI (reference sequence). CDR3 residues: CASSYSGGDSSYEQYF. In DNA, the CDR3 is TGTGCCAGCAGTTATAGCGGGGGGGATTCATCCTACGAGCAGTACTTC.

Here the CDR3 DNA reads TGTGCCAGCTCACAGCCCACAGATACGCAGTATTTT. This codes for CASSQPTDTQYF. The rearrangement joins TRBV18 to TRBJ2-3; no clear D gene. The germline V gene encodes CDR1 KGHSH and CDR2 LQKENI. This CDR3 is 12 amino acids long. V shed 4 bases and J shed 2 bases, with 4 bases lying between them.

The rearrangement joins TRBV13 to TRBJ1-3; TRBD1 aligns across 7 bases. The CDR3 loop spans 15 amino acids. Per the germline V gene, CDR1 is PRHDT and CDR2 is FYEKMQ (reference sequence). V trimming: 4 bases; J trimming: 8 bases; junction bases outside the gene matches: 11. In DNA, the CDR3 is TGTGCCAGCAGCTCCCAGGGGGGTATGAGGGACACCATATATTTT. Protein sequence: CASSSQGGMRDTIYF.

The chain links TRBV4-1 to TRBJ2-2; 8 bases agree with TRBD2. The junction had 5 bases not matched to a gene; V was cut back by 0 bases and J by 5 bases. The V gene's germline CDR1 is MGHRA and CDR2 YSYEKL. This CDR3 comprises 16 residues. CDR3 sequence (DNA): TGCGCCAGCAGCCAAGAAAGGGCTAGCGGGACCGGGGAGCTGTTTTTT. It specifies CASSQERASGTGELFF.

This clone was seen only a few times. The chain joins TRBV27 to TRBJ1-2, with a weak D call TRBD1 (5 bases). From germline, CDR1 is MNHEY and CDR2 SMNVEV (reference sequence). CDR3 size: 14 residues. Trimming pared 5 bases from V and 0 bases from J, leaving 10 bases between. The CDR3 DNA sequence: TGTGCCAGCAGTGACCAGGGAGCTAACTATGGCTACACCTTC. Protein product: CASSDQGANYGYTF.

The chain has TRBV28 and TRBJ1-1; D is ambiguous. This CDR3 has 14 residues. Trimming removed 3 bases at V and 4 bases at J, with 12 bases between. CDR1 is MDHEN and CDR2 is SYDVKM in the germline V gene. CDR3 in DNA: TGTGCCAGCAGTTTTCGGGGATGGGGCACTGAAGCTTTCTTT. This encodes CASSFRGWGTEAFF.

The rearrangement uses TRBV28 and TRBJ2-7; TRBD1 agrees at 7 bases. Germline V gene lookup returns CDR1 MDHEN and CDR2 SYDVKM. The length of the CDR3 is 15 residues. V shed 10 bases and J 3 bases; nucleotides not matched to a gene: 15. The CDR3 sequence is CATSLRLGQLYEQYF. The CDR3 region has the DNA TGTGCCACCTCCCTTCGCCTGGGACAGCTCTACGAGCAGTACTTC.

The chain recombines TRBV7-8 with TRBJ2-7, with TRBD1 matching over 8 bases. V trimming: 5 bases; J trimming: 2 bases; junction bases outside the gene matches: 8. This CDR3 is built from 15 residues. Looked up from germline, CDR1 is SGHVS and CDR2 is FQNEAQ. The CDR3 spells CASSPGTGSTYEQYF. The CDR3 DNA follows: TGTGCCAGCAGCCCGGGGACAGGATCCACCTACGAGCAGTACTTC. The whole variable domain, remainder taken from reference TRBV7-8 and TRBJ2-7, is GAGVSQSPRYKVAKRGQDVALRCDPISGHVSLFWYQQALGQGPEFLTYFQNEAQLDKSGLPSDRFFAERPEGSVSTLKIQRTQQEDSAVYLCASSPGTGSTYEQYFGPGTRLTVT.

The chain uses TRBV6-5 and TRBJ2-3, with D uncertain. V was clipped by 4 bases and J by 1 base, with 12 bases between them. This CDR3 comprises 15 residues. From germline, CDR1 is MNHEY and CDR2 SVGAGI. Here the CDR3 DNA reads TGTGCCAGCAGTTTCTCTTCAGACCGCACAGATACGCAGTATTTT. Amino acid sequence: CASSFSSDRTDTQYF.

This clone appeared a few times. The V call is TRBV19, the J call TRBJ2-7; possible D gene TRBD2, 5 bases. Germline V gives CDR1 LNHDA, CDR2 SQIVND (reference sequence). With 4 bases removed from V and 2 bases from J, the gap between germline ends came to 12 bases. The CDR3 totals 14 residues. This CDR3 reads CASSKTSLAYEQYF. Here the CDR3 DNA reads TGTGCCAGTAGTAAAACTTCACTAGCCTACGAGCAGTACTTC.

The CDR3 DNA is TGTGCCACGTTAGCGGGAGGGCCCGATGAGCAGTTCTTC. Protein product: CATLAGGPDEQFF. The chain joins TRBV10-3 to TRBJ2-1, with TRBD2 identical over 11 bases. V lost 10 bases to trimming and J lost 8 bases; unmatched junction nucleotides: 7. CDR3 length: 13 residues. CDR1 and CDR2 (germline): ENHRY, SYGVKD.

This clone was counted between two and nine times. The rearrangement joins TRBV29-1 to TRBJ1-2, with D unresolved. V gave up 7 bases and J gave up 3 bases, with 12 bases separating them. This CDR3 comprises 12 residues. The germline gives CDR1 SQVTM, CDR2 ANQGSEA. CDR3 loop: CSEKRGDYGYTF. The CDR3 DNA follows: TGCAGCGAAAAACGGGGAGACTATGGCTACACCTTC.

This sequence joins TRBV27 and TRBJ2-6; TRBD2 aligns across 11 bases. J was trimmed by 0 bases and V by 1 base; bases with no gene match: 11. From germline, CDR1 is MNHEY and CDR2 SMNVEV (reference sequence). The CDR3 runs to 21 residues. The CDR3 sequence: CASSLFAPSGGTSSGANVLTF. The DNA for the CDR3 is TGTGCCAGCAGTTTATTCGCCCCTAGCGGGGGGACTTCCTCTGGGGCCAACGTCCTGACTTTC.